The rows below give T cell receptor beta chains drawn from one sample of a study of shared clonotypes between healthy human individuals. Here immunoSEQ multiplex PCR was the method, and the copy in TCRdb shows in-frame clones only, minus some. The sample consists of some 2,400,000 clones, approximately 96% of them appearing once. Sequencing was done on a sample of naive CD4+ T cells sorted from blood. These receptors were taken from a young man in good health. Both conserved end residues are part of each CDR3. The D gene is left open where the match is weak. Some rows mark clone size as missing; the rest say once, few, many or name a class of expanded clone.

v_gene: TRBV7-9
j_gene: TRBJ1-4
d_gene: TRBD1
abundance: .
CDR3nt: TGTGCCAGCAGCTACGGACAGGGGGTACAGGAAAAACTGTTTTTT
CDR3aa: CASSYGQGVQEKLFF

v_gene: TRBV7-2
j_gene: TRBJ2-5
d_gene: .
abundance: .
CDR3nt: TGTGCCAGCATCCCTCGCCGGACGGGGGAGACCCAGTACTTC
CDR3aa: CASIPRRTGETQYF

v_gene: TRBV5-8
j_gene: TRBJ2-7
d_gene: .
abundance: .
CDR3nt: TGTGCCAGCAGCTCCCCTGCACGGGGATCGGTGTACGAGCAGTACTTC
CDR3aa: CASSSPARGSVYEQYF

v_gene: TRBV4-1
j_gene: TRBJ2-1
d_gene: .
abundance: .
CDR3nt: TGCGCCAGCAGCCATGGGGCTTATAGCTCCTACAATGAGCAGTTCTTC
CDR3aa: CASSHGAYSSYNEQFF

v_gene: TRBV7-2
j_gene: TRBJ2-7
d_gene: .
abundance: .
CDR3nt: TGTGCCAGCAGCTTAGAGGTGACCATCCCTCTCGAGCAGTACTTC
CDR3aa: CASSLEVTIPLEQYF

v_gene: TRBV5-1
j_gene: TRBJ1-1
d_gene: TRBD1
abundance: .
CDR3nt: TGCGCCAGCAGCCTTGGACAGGGGGCTGGTGAAGCTTTCTTT
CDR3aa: CASSLGQGAGEAFF

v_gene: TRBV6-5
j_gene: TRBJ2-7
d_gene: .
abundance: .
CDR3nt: TGTGCCAGCAGTTACTCAACAACACAGCCCCTAGACTTC
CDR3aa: CASSYSTTQPLDF

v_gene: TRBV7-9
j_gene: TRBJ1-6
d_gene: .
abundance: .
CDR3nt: TGTGCCAGCAGCTTATTATTACCAGGGGCCGGCTCCTATAATTCACCCCTCCACTTT
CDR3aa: CASSLLLPGAGSYNSPLHF

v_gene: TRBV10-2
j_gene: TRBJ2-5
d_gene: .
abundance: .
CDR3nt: TGCGCCAGCAGTGGGGGCAGGGGAGAGACCCAGTACTTC
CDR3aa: CASSGGRGETQYF

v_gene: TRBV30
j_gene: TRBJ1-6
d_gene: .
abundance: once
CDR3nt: TGTGCCTGGAGCCCACAGGGTATTAATTCACCCCTCCACTTT
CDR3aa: CAWSPQGINSPLHF

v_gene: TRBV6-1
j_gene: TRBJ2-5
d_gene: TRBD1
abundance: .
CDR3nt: TGTGCCAGCAACTTCGACAGGGTAGGAGAGACCCAGTACTTC
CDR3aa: CASNFDRVGETQYF

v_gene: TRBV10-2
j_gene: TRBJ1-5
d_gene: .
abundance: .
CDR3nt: TGCGCCAGCAGTGAGCAGGGGAATCAGCCCCAGCATTTT
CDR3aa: CASSEQGNQPQHF

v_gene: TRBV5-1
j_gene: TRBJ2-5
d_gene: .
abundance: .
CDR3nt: TGCGCCAGCAGCTTGAACTCCGGGTTTCAAGAGACCCAGTACTTC
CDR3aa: CASSLNSGFQETQYF

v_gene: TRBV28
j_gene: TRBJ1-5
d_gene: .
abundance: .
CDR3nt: TGTGCCAGCAGCCCCGCCCCCCCGGGGGGCAATCAGCCCCAGCATTTT
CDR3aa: CASSPAPPGGNQPQHF

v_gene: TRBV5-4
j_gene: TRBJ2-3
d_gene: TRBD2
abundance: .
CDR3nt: TGTGCCAGCAGCTTGGGACTAGCGGGGGGTCTTGCAGATACGCAGTATTTT
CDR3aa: CASSLGLAGGLADTQYF

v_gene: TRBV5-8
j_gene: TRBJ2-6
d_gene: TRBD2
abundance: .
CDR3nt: TGTGCCAGCAGCTTGGAACTAGCGGGAGTCTTATCTGGGGCCAACGTCCTGACTTTC
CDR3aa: CASSLELAGVLSGANVLTF

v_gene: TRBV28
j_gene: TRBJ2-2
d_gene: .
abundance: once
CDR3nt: TGTGCCAGCAGTCAAGTGAGGACAGTAGTAGGGGAGCTGTTTTTT
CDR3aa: CASSQVRTVVGELFF

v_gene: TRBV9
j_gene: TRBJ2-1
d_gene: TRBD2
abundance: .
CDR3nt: TGTGCCAGCAGCGTACCGGGACTAGCGTCCTCTCCGAGCTCCTACAATGAGCAGTTCTTC
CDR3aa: CASSVPGLASSPSSYNEQFF

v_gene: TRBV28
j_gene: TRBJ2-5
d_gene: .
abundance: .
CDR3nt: TGTGCCAGCAGTCCCCGGCGGTGGATTCAAGAGACCCAGTACTTC
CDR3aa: CASSPRRWIQETQYF

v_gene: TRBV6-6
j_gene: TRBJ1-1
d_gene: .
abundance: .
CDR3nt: TGTGCCAGCAGTTATCCAGAGATGGGGACAGAAGCTTTCTTT
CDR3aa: CASSYPEMGTEAFF

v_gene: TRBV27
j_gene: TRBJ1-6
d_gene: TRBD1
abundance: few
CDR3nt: TGTGCCAGCAGCCCAGACAGGGACAATTCACCCCTCCACTTT
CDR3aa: CASSPDRDNSPLHF

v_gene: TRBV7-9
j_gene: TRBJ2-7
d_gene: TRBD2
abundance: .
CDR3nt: TGTGCCAGCAGCTCCCGGACTAGCGGGATACCAGACGAGCAGTACTTC
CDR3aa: CASSSRTSGIPDEQYF

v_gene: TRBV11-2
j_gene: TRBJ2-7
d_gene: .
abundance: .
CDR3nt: TGTGCCAGCAGCGCCACCAAGTCCCAATCCTACGAGCAGTACTTC
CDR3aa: CASSATKSQSYEQYF

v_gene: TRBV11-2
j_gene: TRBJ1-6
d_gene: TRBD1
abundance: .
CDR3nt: TGTGCCAGCAGCTCAGGGGCAGGGGGCGTTTATTCACCCCTCCACTTT
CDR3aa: CASSSGAGGVYSPLHF

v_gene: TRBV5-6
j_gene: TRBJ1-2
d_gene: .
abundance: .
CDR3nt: TGTGCCAGCAGCTTGACGTCAGTCTATGGCTACACCTTC
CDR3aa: CASSLTSVYGYTF

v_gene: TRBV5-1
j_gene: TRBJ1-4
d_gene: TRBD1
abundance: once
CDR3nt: TGCGCCAGCAGCTCGGAGGGACAGGGCTCGGAAAAACTGTTTTTT
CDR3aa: CASSSEGQGSEKLFF

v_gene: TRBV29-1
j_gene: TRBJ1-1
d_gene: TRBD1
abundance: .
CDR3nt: TGCAGCGGGGACAGGGGGAACACTGAAGCTTTCTTT
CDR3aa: CSGDRGNTEAFF

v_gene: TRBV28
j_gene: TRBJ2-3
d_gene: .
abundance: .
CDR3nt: TGTGCCAGCAGTCCCATGCGGGGGCCTAGCACAGATACGCAGTATTTT
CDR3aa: CASSPMRGPSTDTQYF

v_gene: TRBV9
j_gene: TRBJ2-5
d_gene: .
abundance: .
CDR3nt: TGTGCCAGCAGCGTAGGGGACTCGAAAAAAGGAGAGACCCAGTACTTC
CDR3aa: CASSVGDSKKGETQYF

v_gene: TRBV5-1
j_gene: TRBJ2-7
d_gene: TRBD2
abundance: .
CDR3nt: TGCGCCAGCAGCTTTCTAGCGGGGGGGTCCTACGAGCAGTACTTC
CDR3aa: CASSFLAGGSYEQYF

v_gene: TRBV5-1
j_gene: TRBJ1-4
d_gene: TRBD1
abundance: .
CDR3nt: TGCGCCAGCAGCGTCGAGGGGACAGTAAAACTGTTTTTT
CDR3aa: CASSVEGTVKLFF

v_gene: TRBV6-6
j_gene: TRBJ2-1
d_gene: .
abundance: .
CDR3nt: TGTGCCGCGTGGGAGTTATCCTACAATGAGCAGTTCTTC
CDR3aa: CAAWELSYNEQFF

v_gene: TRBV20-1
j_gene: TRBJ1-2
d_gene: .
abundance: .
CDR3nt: TGCAGTGCTCTGGGTGCCTATGGCTACACCTTC
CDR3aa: CSALGAYGYTF

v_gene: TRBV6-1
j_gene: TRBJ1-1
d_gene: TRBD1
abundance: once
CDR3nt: TGTGCCAGCAGCATTCGGACAGGGGAAGCTTTCTTT
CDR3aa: CASSIRTGEAFF

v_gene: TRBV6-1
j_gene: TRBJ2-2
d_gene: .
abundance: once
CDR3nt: TGTGCCAGCACCTTATGGGAGAGCACCGGGGAGCTGTTTTTT
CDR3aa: CASTLWESTGELFF

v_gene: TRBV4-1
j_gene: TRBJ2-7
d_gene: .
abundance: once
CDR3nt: TGCGCCAGCAGCCCGACCGGGAGTCACGAGCAGTACTTC
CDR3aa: CASSPTGSHEQYF

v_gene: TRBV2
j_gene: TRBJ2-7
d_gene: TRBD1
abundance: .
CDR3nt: TGTGCCAGCACGGGTGGGGTTGGGACAGGGGGTGTCGAGCAGTACTTC
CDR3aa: CASTGGVGTGGVEQYF

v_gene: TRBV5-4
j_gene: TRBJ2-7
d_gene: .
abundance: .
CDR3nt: TGTGCCAGCAGCTCGAGGACAAGGGTGGGAGAGCAGTACTTC
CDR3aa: CASSSRTRVGEQYF

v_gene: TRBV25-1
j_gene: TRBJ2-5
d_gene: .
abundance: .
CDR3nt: TGTGCCAGCACCCGGGGTCAGACCCAGTACTTC
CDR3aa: CASTRGQTQYF

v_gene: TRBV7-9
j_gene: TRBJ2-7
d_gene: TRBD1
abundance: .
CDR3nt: TGTGCCAGCAGCTCCCCGGGACAGGGGATAAGGGGGGGATACTTC
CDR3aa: CASSSPGQGIRGGYF

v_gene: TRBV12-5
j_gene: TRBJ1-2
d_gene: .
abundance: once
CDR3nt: TGTGCTAGTGGTTTGGTCCCCGACATAATACCGGGACTGAGCCCTCATGGCTACACCTTC
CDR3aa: CASGLVPDIIPGLSPHGYTF

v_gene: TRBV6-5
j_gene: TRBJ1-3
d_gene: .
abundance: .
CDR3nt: TGTGCCAGCAGCCGACGGGGTAGCTCTGGAAACACCATATATTTT
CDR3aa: CASSRRGSSGNTIYF

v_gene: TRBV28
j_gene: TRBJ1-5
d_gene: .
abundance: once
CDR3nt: TGTGCCAGCAGACTGAGGACAGGCAATCAGCCCCAGCATTTT
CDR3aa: CASRLRTGNQPQHF

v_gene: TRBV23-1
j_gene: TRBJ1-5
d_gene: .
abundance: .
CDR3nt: TGCGCCAGCATGTCCAGCAATCAGCCCCAGCATTTT
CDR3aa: CASMSSNQPQHF

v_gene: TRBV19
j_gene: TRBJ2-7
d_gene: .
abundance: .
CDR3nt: TGTGCCAGTAGTATGGAGCGGGCCTACGAGCAGTACTTC
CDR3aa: CASSMERAYEQYF

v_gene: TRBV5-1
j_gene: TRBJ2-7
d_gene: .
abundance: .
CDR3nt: TGCGCCAGCAGCTTGGGAGGGATCGGGTCCTACGAGCAGTACTTC
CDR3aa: CASSLGGIGSYEQYF